This T cell receptor (beta chain) was sequenced in a study of blood T cells in healthy people across ages. Study as a whole: About one barcoded beta molecule per two T cells was captured by template switching.

Then a second PCR, running roughly 7 to 11 cycles, was carried out with a sample-barcoded 5' primer and a J-beta primer mix. TCRdb re-derived calls from the 5' RACE reads in MiXCR, one entry per CDR3 protein. The table has hundreds of thousands of distinct CDR3 sequences, around three fifths seen once. Germline CDR1 SGHAT, CDR2 FQNNGV. This CDR3 spans 13 amino acids. The sequenced material came from blood. V usage is TRBV11-2 and J usage is TRBJ2-1; D not certain. The J call is in doubt because the DNA end fits TRBJ2-7 better. This TCR came from a man aged 35-49 years in good health. CDR3 region: CASSVTASYEQYF. The CDR3 nucleotides read TGTGCCAGCAGTGTTACGGCCTCCTACGAGCAGTACTTC.